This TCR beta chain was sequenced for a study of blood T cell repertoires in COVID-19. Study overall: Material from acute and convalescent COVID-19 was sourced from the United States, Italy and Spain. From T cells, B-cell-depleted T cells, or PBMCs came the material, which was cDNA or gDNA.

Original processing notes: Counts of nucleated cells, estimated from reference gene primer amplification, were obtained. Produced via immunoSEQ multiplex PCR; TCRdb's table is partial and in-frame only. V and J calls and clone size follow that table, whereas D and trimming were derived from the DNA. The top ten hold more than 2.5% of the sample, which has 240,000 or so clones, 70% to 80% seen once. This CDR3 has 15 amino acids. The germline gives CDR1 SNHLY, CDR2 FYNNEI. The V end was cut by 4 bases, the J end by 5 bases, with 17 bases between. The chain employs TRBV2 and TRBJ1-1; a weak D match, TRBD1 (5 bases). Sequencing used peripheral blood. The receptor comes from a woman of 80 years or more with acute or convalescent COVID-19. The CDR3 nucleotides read TGTGCCAGCAGTGTTGGGGGGGTATTGGGGACTGAAGCTTTCTTT. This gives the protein CASSVGGVLGTEAFF.